These 21 T cell receptor beta chains were sequenced from one sample in a study of shared clonotypes between healthy human individuals. The repertoire was sequenced with immunoSEQ multiplex PCR; TCRdb's copy has only in-frame clones and lacks some. Counted here are some 1,400,000 clones, 95% to 97% occurring once; the ten biggest clones make up roughly 1.2%. Sequencing input: naive CD4+ T cells sorted from blood. The subset here: CD45RA+ positively selected. Source of these receptors: a man under 40 in good health.

This clone was seen a handful of times. This sample includes further DNA sequences coding for the same CDR3. The DNA for the CDR3 is TGTGCCAGCAGTTTATTGACCTACGAGCAGTACTTC. It codes for CASSLLTYEQYF. The chain carries TRBV28 and TRBJ2-7; D is undetermined. V lost 1 base and J 2 bases, leaving 3 bases between the germline ends. Germline CDR1 is MDHEN and CDR2 is SYDVKM. The CDR3 has 12 amino acids.

The gene calls are TRBV30 and TRBJ2-1; no definite D call. The CDR3 has 15 residues. The ends were cut back, 1 base at V and 2 bases at J, with 12 bases in the middle. Per the germline V gene, CDR1 is GTSNPN and CDR2 is SVGIG (reference sequence). CDR3 in DNA: TGTGCCTGGAGTGGCACTCTTGGGCCCTACAATGAGCAGTTCTTC. Translated: CAWSGTLGPYNEQFF.

This sequence joins TRBV28 and TRBJ1-2; D is ambiguous. V was pared by 4 bases and J by 8 bases, with 11 bases between. Germline-derived CDR1 and CDR2 are MDHEN and SYDVKM. The CDR3 covers 12 residues. CDR3 protein: CASSYPRVGYTF. In nucleotides, the CDR3 is TGTGCCAGCAGTTACCCCCGGGTGGGCTACACCTTC.

V gene TRBV7-9 combines with J gene TRBJ1-1; the D is unclear. V gave up 2 bases and J gave up 4 bases, with 17 bases separating them. The CDR3 extends over 16 amino acids. CDR1 is SEHNR and CDR2 is FQNEAQ in the germline V gene (reference sequence). CDR3 amino acids: CASSLLVGPLTTEAFF. The CDR3 nucleotides are TGTGCCAGCAGCTTATTGGTGGGCCCCCTAACCACTGAAGCTTTCTTT.

This clone was seen just once. V gene TRBV6-6 combines with J gene TRBJ1-2; D remains ambiguous. V lost 2 bases and J lost 2, with 9 bases in between. The CDR3 spans 14 residues. Per germline, CDR1 MNHNY and CDR2 SVGAGI (reference sequence). The CDR3 nucleotides are TGTGCCAGCAGTTACGATTGGGAGAACTATGGCTACACCTTC. Translating it yields CASSYDWENYGYTF.

This sequence joins TRBV28 and TRBJ1-1; unclear D gene. The CDR3 contains 11 residues. V was clipped by 9 bases and J by 7 bases, with 12 bases between them. Germline V gene data show CDR1 as MDHEN and CDR2 as SYDVKM. The CDR3 DNA sequence: TGTGCCAGTTCCGCCGGGAGTGAAGCTTTCTTT. Protein product: CASSAGSEAFF.

V and J are TRBV7-2 and TRBJ2-3; D possibly corresponds to TRBD1 (5 bases). The CDR3 sequence is 17 residues long. Trimming shortened V by 11 bases and J by 1 base, and 25 bases separated the two germline ends. The germline V gene encodes CDR1 SGHTA and CDR2 FQGNSA. This CDR3 is CAGRGGRAARGTDTQYF. DNA for the CDR3: TGTGCCGGACGAGGTGGCAGGGCGGCTCGAGGCACAGATACGCAGTATTTT.

In DNA, the CDR3 is TGTGCCAGCAGCTTACGCGGGGCGGGAGGGCAAGAGACCCAGTACTTC. It encodes CASSLRGAGGQETQYF. The chain is built from TRBV7-3 and TRBJ2-5; 9 bases align to TRBD2. V trimming: 2 bases; J trimming: 2 bases; junction bases outside the gene matches: 6. The CDR3 extends over 16 amino acids. The germline CDR1 and CDR2 sequences are SGHTA and FQGTGA.

As for this clone: Other nucleotide sequences in the sample specify the same CDR3. V gene TRBV5-4 combines with J gene TRBJ2-3; D is perhaps TRBD2 (5 bases). The CDR3 runs 15 residues. The germline gives CDR1 SGHNT, CDR2 YYREEE (reference sequence). V was trimmed by 4 bases and J by 1 base, leaving 13 bases between them. The CDR3, as DNA: TGTGCCAGCAGCCTGGCGGGTGGGGGCACAGATACGCAGTATTTT. The encoded protein is CASSLAGGGTDTQYF.

This chain uses TRBV28 with TRBJ1-1, with D possibly being TRBD1 (5 bases). The CDR3 length is 16 residues. Germline CDR1 reads MDHEN; CDR2 reads SYDVKM. The V and J ends lost 4 bases and 3 bases respectively, with 18 bases between them. CDR3: CASSYLYRIGDTEAFF. The DNA for the CDR3 is TGTGCCAGCAGTTATCTTTACAGGATTGGCGACACTGAAGCTTTCTTT.

The V gene is TRBV5-5, the J gene TRBJ1-2; D not resolved. The V gene's germline CDR1 is SGHKS and CDR2 YYEKEE (reference sequence). This CDR3 has 13 amino acids. V was shortened by 3 bases and J by 8 bases, with 14 bases between the two germline ends. CDR3 in amino acids: CASSSTAPYGYTF. The CDR3 DNA reads as TGTGCCAGCAGCTCCACAGCCCCGTACGGCTACACCTTC.

V is TRBV27 and J is TRBJ1-2; no definite D call. V was pared by 2 bases and J by 8 bases, with 12 bases between. Germline V CDR1 and CDR2: MNHEY, SMNVEV (reference sequence). The CDR3 consists of 13 residues. CDR3 loop: CASSLNPGRGYTF. CDR3 nucleotide sequence: TGTGCCAGCAGTTTAAATCCAGGACGCGGCTACACCTTC.

The chain couples TRBV18 to TRBJ2-7; TRBD1 agrees at 9 bases. The CDR3 loop spans 20 amino acids. The germline gives CDR1 KGHSH, CDR2 LQKENI. J was trimmed by 4 bases and V by 3 bases; bases with no gene match: 22. CDR3 DNA: TGTGCCAGCTCACCTCGCACACCGGGACAGGGCCCGTTTTTTAGTTACGAGCAGTACTTC. It encodes CASSPRTPGQGPFFSYEQYF.

The chain links TRBV4-1 to TRBJ1-1; D is unresolved. Germline CDR1 reads MGHRA; CDR2 reads YSYEKL. Trimming left V 3 bases short and J 8 bases short, with 10 bases between. There are 12 residues in the CDR3. CDR3 nucleotides: TGCGCCAGCAGCCACCCCTGGCAGGAAGCTTTCTTT. Residues: CASSHPWQEAFF.

This sequence joins TRBV30 and TRBJ2-3, with 10 bases identical to TRBD2. Per the germline V gene, CDR1 is GTSNPN and CDR2 is SVGIG (reference sequence). The CDR3 runs 18 residues. The ends lost 0 bases at V and 0 bases at J; junction bases unmatched: 9. The CDR3 loop reads CAWSVGLAGVASTDTQYF. The CDR3 DNA sequence: TGTGCCTGGAGTGTCGGTCTAGCGGGAGTCGCTAGCACAGATACGCAGTATTTT. Together with reference TRBV30 and TRBJ2-3, the CDR3 gives the full variable domain: SQTIHQWPATLVQPVGSPLSLECTVEGTSNPNLYWYRQAAGRGLQLLFYSVGIGQISSEVPQNLSASRPQDRQFILSSKKLLLSDSGFYLCAWSVGLAGVASTDTQYFGPGTRLTVL.

The CDR3 here is CASRETDRDNEQFF. CDR3 in DNA: TGTGCCAGCAGGGAAACGGACAGAGACAATGAGCAGTTCTTC. This chain connects TRBV11-2 to TRBJ2-1; perhaps TRBD1 as D (6 bases). Trimming pared 6 bases from V and 5 bases from J, leaving 14 bases between. The CDR3 covers 14 residues. Looked up from germline, CDR1 is SGHAT and CDR2 is FQNNGV.

V and J are TRBV28 and TRBJ2-2, with 8 bases lining up with TRBD1. The J segment lost 8 bases and the V segment lost 3 bases, leaving 8 bases of the junction unmatched. In germline, CDR1 is MDHEN, CDR2 SYDVKM. The CDR3 spans 15 residues. The CDR3 here is CASSFRQGAEGELFF. The CDR3 DNA follows: TGTGCCAGCAGTTTTCGGCAGGGGGCTGAGGGGGAGCTGTTTTTT.

This clone is a singleton in its sample. V usage is TRBV11-3 and J usage is TRBJ2-2, with TRBD1 matching over 10 bases. Trimming cost V 5 bases and J 6 bases; bases outside gene matches: 3. The CDR3 is 14 amino acids. The germline V gene encodes CDR1 SGHNT and CDR2 YENEEA. DNA of the CDR3: TGTGCCAGCAGCCGACAGGGGGCCGCCGGGGAGCTGTTTTTT. This codes for CASSRQGAAGELFF.

This clone was recorded once. This chain links TRBV7-2 with TRBJ2-3; the D gene is possibly TRBD1 (5 bases). This CDR3 is 14 amino acids long. Trimming left V 5 bases short and J 5 bases short, with 14 bases between. From germline, CDR1 is SGHTA and CDR2 FQGNSA. CDR3 DNA: TGTGCCAGCAGCCGCGCCAGGGCAGGAGATACGCAGTATTTT. Amino acids: CASSRARAGDTQYF. Full variable domain (outside the CDR3, taken from reference TRBV7-2 and TRBJ2-3): GAGVSQSPSNKVTEKGKDVELRCDPISGHTALYWYRQSLGQGLEFLIYFQGNSAPDKSGLPSDRFSAERTGGSVSTLTIQRTQQEDSAVYLCASSRARAGDTQYFGPGTRLTVL.

This chain uses TRBV6-5 with TRBJ2-5, with 12 bases matching TRBD2. In germline, CDR1 is MNHEY, CDR2 SVGAGI. There are 15 residues in the CDR3. J lost 2 bases, V lost 3 bases, and 1 base had no gene match. Here the CDR3 reads CASSYLAGGQETQYF. The CDR3 region has the DNA TGTGCCAGCAGTTATCTAGCGGGAGGGCAAGAGACCCAGTACTTC.

V and J are TRBV5-6 and TRBJ1-2; possibly TRBD1 for D (6 bases). This CDR3 contains 13 residues. V was shortened by 2 bases and J by 3 bases, with 8 bases between the two germline ends. From germline, CDR1 is SGHDT and CDR2 YYEEEE. CDR3 sequence: CASSFTGHYGYTF. In nucleotides, the CDR3 is TGTGCCAGCAGCTTCACAGGGCACTATGGCTACACCTTC. Together with reference TRBV5-6 and TRBJ1-2, the CDR3 gives the full variable domain: DAGVTQSPTHLIKTRGQQVTLRCSPKSGHDTVSWYQQALGQGPQFIFQYYEEEERQRGNFPDRFSGHQFPNYSSELNVNALLLGDSALYLCASSFTGHYGYTFGSGTRLTVV.